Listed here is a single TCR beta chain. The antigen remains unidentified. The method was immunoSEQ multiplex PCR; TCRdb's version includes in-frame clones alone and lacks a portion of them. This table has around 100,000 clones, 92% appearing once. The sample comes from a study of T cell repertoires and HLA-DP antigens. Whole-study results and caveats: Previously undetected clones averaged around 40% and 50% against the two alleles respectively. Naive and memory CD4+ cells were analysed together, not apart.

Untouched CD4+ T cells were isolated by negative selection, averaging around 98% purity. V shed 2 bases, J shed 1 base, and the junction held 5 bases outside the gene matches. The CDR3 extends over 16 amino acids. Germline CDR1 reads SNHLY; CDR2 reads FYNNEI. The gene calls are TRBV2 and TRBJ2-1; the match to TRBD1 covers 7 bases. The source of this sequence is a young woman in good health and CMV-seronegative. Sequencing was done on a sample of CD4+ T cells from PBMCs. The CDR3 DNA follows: TGTGCCAGCAGTGAACCTCCAGGGGGATCCTACAATGAGCAGTTCTTC. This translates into CASSEPPGGSYNEQFF.